What follows describes a single T cell receptor (beta chain). Its antigen is not known. Assayed TCR templates numbered some 9.3 x 10^4 for each sample. Measured with immunoSEQ multiplex PCR; TCRdb has only the in-frame clones, and not every one. The sample records just over 50,000 clones, about 97% being singletons. Unstimulated subsets comprising naive, memory, effector memory and TEMRA cells were sequenced in a few donor pairs. The CDR3 length is 15 residues. CDR1 and CDR2 (germline): SGHNT, YYREEE (reference sequence). With 0 bases clipped from V and 5 bases from J, the junction kept 5 bases outside the gene matches. The data originate from a study of siplizumab effects on memory and regulatory T cells. Study-wide results and limits: On average, about 72% of mappable alloreactive CD4+ clones were Treg-derived under siplizumab, against 25% to 30% in controls. Naive T cell populations appeared to exhibit greater diversity than memory cells and appeared to be major alloresponse contributors.

This chain joins TRBV5-4 and TRBJ2-5; 9 bases are shared with TRBD1. Sequencing was done on a sample of naive CD4+ T cells sorted from blood. The clonotype comes from a human donor in good health. CDR3 sequence reads: CASSLAGTGTETQYF. CDR3 nucleotides: TGTGCCAGCAGCTTGGCCGGGACAGGGACCGAGACCCAGTACTTC.